The entry below describes one T cell receptor beta chain. Its antigen remains unidentified. With 60 Vbeta and 13 Jbeta primers, the PCR was carried out. Generated by immunoSEQ multiplex PCR, the TCRdb table keeps only in-frame clones and is missing some. The sample yields roughly 150,000 clones, 65% to 80% seen once. The sample comes from a study of cytomegalovirus exposure and HLA in healthy donors. Study-level background: An early data release held about 85 million unique TCRs from HLA-typed donors. Researchers found that just over 80% of 300 to 450 genotyped donors fell within the Caucasian-associated ancestry cluster. Findings and caveats of the study: Overall, approximately 180 TCR beta chains were annotated as cytomegalovirus-associated. Rare TCR sequences predominated, though certain public TCRs were found in many donors.

The CDR3 is 15 residues long. Germline assignment: CDR1 SEHNR and CDR2 FQNEAQ (reference sequence). Trimming took off 4 bases at V and 9 bases at J, with 18 bases between the two ends. This clonotype was sampled from a male donor in good health and CMV-seronegative. The specimen was PBMCs. The chain links TRBV7-9 to TRBJ2-2, with D possibly being TRBD1 (8 bases). CDR3 amino acids: CASSSYRGGAWELFF. The DNA of the CDR3 is TGTGCCAGCAGCTCCTACAGGGGGGGAGCTTGGGAGCTGTTTTTT. The entire variable domain, with the rest obtained from reference TRBV7-9 and TRBJ2-2, is as follows: DTGVSQNPRHKITKRGQNVTFRCDPISEHNRLYWYRQTLGQGPEFLTYFQNEAQLEKSRLLSDRFSAERPKGSFSTLEIQRTEQGDSAMYLCASSSYRGGAWELFFGEGSRLTVL.